This T cell receptor beta chain stems from a study of shared T cell receptors in the human thymus. Trimming stripped 5 bases from V and 8 bases from J, with 15 bases between. The V gene's germline CDR1 is SNHLY and CDR2 FYNNEI. The CDR3 spans 13 residues. Measured with immunoSEQ multiplex PCR; TCRdb has only the in-frame clones, and not every one. The table shows some 720,000 clones, with around 89% occurring only once. The sample was also linked to a second study, of human thymus T cells. That paper adds: Donation was from healthy Finnish infants who were having corrective surgery that addressed congenital heart defects. Corrective cardiac surgery supplied the resected thymus tissue. Among thymic and blood repertoires, usage of V and J genes appeared biased. Related studies found that unrelated individuals share highly overlapping thymic repertoires.

The sequence was obtained from a boy under two years old with a congenital heart defect. Specimen: thymocytes. This chain connects TRBV2 to TRBJ1-1; D gene unclear. The CDR3 bases are TGTGCCAGCAGTTCGAACTCCCGAGAGGAAGCTTTCTTT. Its protein product is CASSSNSREEAFF.